Below are 13 T cell receptor beta chains sequenced from a single sample in a study of somatic mutations in cytotoxic T cells in rheumatoid arthritis. Libraries were prepared by immunoSEQ multiplex PCR; TCRdb keeps only in-frame clonotypes and omits some of them. The repertoire consists of about 4,700 clones, with 78% occurring once and the leading ten covering roughly two fifths. Material for sequencing was CD8+ T cells sorted from blood. Receptors were obtained from a man in his 70s with rheumatoid arthritis.

The rearrangement uses TRBV7-9 and TRBJ1-1; D perhaps matches TRBD1 (5 bases). Germline loops: CDR1 SEHNR, CDR2 FQNEAQ (reference sequence). The CDR3 runs 13 residues. V was cut by 1 base and J by 7 bases, with 10 bases left in between. The CDR3 DNA follows: TGTGCCAGCAGCTTAGGGGGGGGACTTGAAGCTTTCTTT. Protein: CASSLGGGLEAFF. Using reference TRBV7-9 and TRBJ1-1 for the parts outside the CDR3, the full variable domain is DTGVSQNPRHKITKRGQNVTFRCDPISEHNRLYWYRQTLGQGPEFLTYFQNEAQLEKSRLLSDRFSAERPKGSFSTLEIQRTEQGDSAMYLCASSLGGGLEAFFGQGTRLTVV.

This chain connects TRBV5-3 to TRBJ2-1; a weak D match, TRBD2 (6 bases). TRBV5-3 is assigned to the ORF class and has an uncertain function. Trimming shortened V by 5 bases and J by 5 bases, and 14 bases separated the two germline ends. CDR3 length equals 14 residues. CDR3 nucleotides: TGTGCCAGAAGTGGCCGGGAGACACACAATGAGCAGTTCTTC. Translation gives CARSGRETHNEQFF.

Only a few counts were recorded for this clone. The chain employs TRBV2 and TRBJ2-7; D is possibly TRBD2 (6 bases). The CDR3 consists of 11 residues. Looked up from germline, CDR1 is SNHLY and CDR2 is FYNNEI. V was shortened by 5 bases and J by 6 bases, with 8 bases between the two germline ends. The CDR3 bases are TGTGCCAGCAGTATGGGGGGCGAGCAGTACTTC. This gives the protein CASSMGGEQYF.

This clone was detected only once. The gene calls are TRBV2 and TRBJ1-4; 9 nucleotides agree with TRBD1. Germline CDR1 reads SNHLY; CDR2 reads FYNNEI. The CDR3 totals 15 residues. The trim removed 3 bases at V and 3 bases at J, leaving 2 bases unmatched. CDR3 amino acids: CASSDRQGANEKLFF. CDR3 nucleotides: TGTGCCAGCAGTGATAGACAGGGGGCTAATGAAAAACTGTTTTTT.

The chain is built from TRBV7-2 and TRBJ2-7, with 7 bases fitting TRBD2. The CDR3 has 14 amino acids. V was clipped by 3 bases and J by 3 bases; unmatched bases: 5. From germline, CDR1 is SGHTA and CDR2 FQGNSA. DNA of the CDR3: TGTGCCAGCAGCTTCTATCGGGGGGACTACGAGCAGTACTTC. Translating gives CASSFYRGDYEQYF.

The chain couples TRBV28 to TRBJ1-2; 8 bases align to TRBD1. This CDR3 is 14 amino acids long. In germline, CDR1 is MDHEN, CDR2 SYDVKM. The junction had 5 bases not matched to a gene; V was cut back by 3 bases and J by 5 bases. CDR3 protein: CASSLAGQEYGYTF. The CDR3 nucleotides are TGTGCCAGCAGTTTGGCGGGACAGGAATATGGCTACACCTTC.

The J gene is TRBJ2-2, the V gene TRBV27, with D unresolved. The germline V and J ends were trimmed by 5 bases and 2 bases, with 15 bases remaining between them. The CDR3 runs 16 residues. Germline CDR1 reads MNHEY; CDR2 reads SMNVEV (reference sequence). The CDR3 nucleotides are TGTGCCAGCAGTCCCCTTGGAGCAGCTAACACCGGGGAGCTGTTTTTT. Its protein product is CASSPLGAANTGELFF.

Points on this clone: The CDR3 does not end in the conserved phenylalanine or tryptophan, so this is likely a read error. V and J are TRBV6-1 and TRBJ2-7; D might be TRBD2 (5 bases). V lost 5 bases and J lost 6, with 17 bases in between. This CDR3 region has 14 residues. Germline CDR1 and CDR2: MNHNS and SASEGT. In DNA, the CDR3 is TGTGCCAGCAGTCGTCGGGGAATAGAGGCCGAGCAGTACCTC. Translating gives CASSRRGIEAEQYL.

The CDR3 bases are TGCGCCAGCAGCTTGTCGGGACAGCTCGCCCTCCCGGTCTACGAGCAGTACTTC. Translation: CASSLSGQLALPVYEQYF. The rearrangement uses TRBV5-1 and TRBJ2-7; 7 nucleotides agree with TRBD1. CDR1 is SGHRS and CDR2 is YFSETQ in the germline V gene. V lost 1 base to trimming and J lost 3 bases; unmatched junction nucleotides: 16. This CDR3 has 18 residues.

CDR3: CASSTPTTYNEQFF. CDR3 in DNA: TGTGCCAGTAGTACCCCAACTACCTACAATGAGCAGTTCTTC. The chain employs TRBV19 and TRBJ2-1; D unclear. This CDR3 is built from 14 residues. V was shortened by 4 bases and J by 2 bases, with 9 bases between the two germline ends. Per the germline V gene, CDR1 is LNHDA and CDR2 is SQIVND (reference sequence).

The chain employs TRBV5-4 and TRBJ2-7; D possibly corresponds to TRBD2 (5 bases). Between the trimmed V and J ends, which lost 2 bases and 6 bases, there was a span of 9 bases. The germline V gene encodes CDR1 SGHNT and CDR2 YYREEE (reference sequence). The CDR3 covers 12 residues. The CDR3 here is CASSLVEGEQYF. Here the CDR3 DNA reads TGTGCCAGCAGCTTAGTAGAGGGCGAGCAGTACTTC.

The V gene is TRBV25-1, the J gene TRBJ1-1; the D gene is possibly TRBD1 (5 bases). The CDR3 loop spans 14 amino acids. V dropped 2 bases and J dropped 5 bases, with 12 bases sitting between them. CDR1 is MGHDK, CDR2 SYGVNS, per germline. The CDR3 bases are TGTGCCAGCAGTGAACAGGGCCTGAGGACTGAAGCTTTCTTT. It is translated as CASSEQGLRTEAFF. Complete variable domain (other parts from reference TRBV25-1 and TRBJ1-1): EADIYQTPRYLVIGTGKKITLECSQTMGHDKMYWYQQDPGMELHLIHYSYGVNSTEKGDLSSESTVSRIRTEHFPLTLESARPSHTSQYLCASSEQGLRTEAFFGQGTRLTVV.

The rearrangement uses TRBV9 and TRBJ2-1; possible D gene TRBD2, 6 bases. The CDR3 spans 16 residues. Germline loops: CDR1 SGDLS, CDR2 YYNGEE. Trimming cost V 0 bases and J 4 bases, with 14 bases left between them. The CDR3 sequence: CASSVGVRGFYNEQFF. Written as DNA, the CDR3 is TGTGCCAGCAGCGTAGGAGTGCGGGGCTTTTACAATGAGCAGTTCTTC.